This T cell receptor (beta chain) was sequenced during a study of T cell responses to AZD1222 COVID-19 vaccine. Whether given at about 4 or about 12 weeks, second doses were pooled. Libraries were prepared by immunoSEQ multiplex PCR; TCRdb keeps only in-frame clonotypes and omits some of them. The table includes 100,000 to 150,000 clones, approximately 90% detected once. CDR3 size: 15 residues. V shed 7 bases and J shed 1 base, with 16 bases lying between them. Germline-derived CDR1 and CDR2 are SNHLY and FYNNEI. The gene calls are TRBV2 and TRBJ1-1; maybe TRBD1 (5 bases). The clonotype comes from an adult who received the AZD1222 COVID-19 vaccine. The starting material was peripheral blood, obtained 28 days after the second AZD1222 dose. This chain's CDR3 is CASTLMGGGNTEAFF. CDR3 DNA: TGTGCCAGCACCTTAATGGGGGGAGGGAACACTGAAGCTTTCTTT.